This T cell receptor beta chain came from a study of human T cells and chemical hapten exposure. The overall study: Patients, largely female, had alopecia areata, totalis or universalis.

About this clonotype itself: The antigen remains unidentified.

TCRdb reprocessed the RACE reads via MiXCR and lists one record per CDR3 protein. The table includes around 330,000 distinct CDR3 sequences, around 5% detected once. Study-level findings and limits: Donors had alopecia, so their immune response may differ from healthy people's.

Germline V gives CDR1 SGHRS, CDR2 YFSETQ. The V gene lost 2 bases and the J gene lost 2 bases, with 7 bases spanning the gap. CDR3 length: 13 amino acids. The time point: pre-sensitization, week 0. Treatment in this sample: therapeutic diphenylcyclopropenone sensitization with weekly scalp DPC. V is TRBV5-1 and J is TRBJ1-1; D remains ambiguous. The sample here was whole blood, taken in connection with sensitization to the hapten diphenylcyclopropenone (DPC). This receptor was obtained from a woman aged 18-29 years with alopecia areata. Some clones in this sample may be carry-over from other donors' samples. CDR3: CASSFQANTEAFF. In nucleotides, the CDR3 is TGCGCCAGCAGCTTCCAGGCCAACACTGAAGCTTTCTTT.